The text below deals with one T cell receptor beta chain. This clonotype was counted many times. The antigen it binds to is not known. No much larger clone exists at a distance of one base, and base qualities are not known. This entry belongs to a study of identical twins (dated by TCRdb to the mid-2010s). General notes on the study: To test whether fetal clonotypes persist, this study deep-sequenced TCR alpha and beta repertoires from monozygotic twins, from unrelated adults of various ages, and from cord blood. To rule out contamination, the twin experiments were replicated at different times with different library preparation protocols. The paper as a whole reports these results and caveats: Abundant cord blood beta clonotypes carried fewer insertions; young adult naive repertoires showed a weaker similar trend, while memory repertoires showed none. Recombination models systematically underestimated out-of-frame TCR alpha sharing in monozygotic twins but agreed with sharing between unrelated individuals. Compared with coincidental sharing between unrelated individuals, out-of-frame TCR alpha sequences shared between twins showed an excess of sequences with low generation probability. Excess twin sharing in beta out-of-frame sequences was weaker because fewer shared sequences lowered the signal-to-noise ratio. Zero-insertion analyses could be partly confounded by invariant T cells such as MAIT and iNKT, although diverse VJ usage argued against such confounding for most clonotypes. Because the same donors could not be followed over many years, conclusions were based on cross-sectional statistical analysis.

From the germline V gene, CDR1 is ENHRY and CDR2 is SYGVKD. Counted from cysteine to phenylalanine, this CDR3 has 18 amino acids. Only the CDR3 part of the read is kept: 54 bases, read in frame from the first base. The trim is 2 bases for V and 0 bases for J, with a gap of 14 bases between the germline ends. Libraries were prepared through 5' RACE. Sequencing was performed on an Illumina HiSeq 2000. Template switching introduced a universal primer binding site; the final cDNA contained a unique molecular identifier, enabling accurate counting of TCR cDNA molecules. First-strand cDNA for TCR alpha and beta chains was synthesized from specific primers in the conserved constant-segment region. To control for contamination, every cDNA library carried two barcodes: a SMART-Mk sample barcode plus Illumina barcodes. TruSeq adapter sequences, together with Illumina sample barcodes, were added in two successive PCR steps. The TCR alpha and beta cDNA libraries were sequenced on the Illumina HiSeq platform using custom primers. From the authors' description of their analysis: Raw reads were processed with MiGEC to extract unique molecular identifiers, and MiXCR was used to determine CDR3 positions. Recombination models were inferred per individual with the repgenHMM and IGoR tools using an EM algorithm. Shared clonotype analysis was performed with the tcR package in R, normalizing sharing by the product of cloneset sizes. Out-of-frame nonproductive sequences were analyzed to study raw recombination free of thymic and clonal selection effects. TCRdb applied fastp at Q25 and MiXCR to the public reads, then kept only in-frame beta chains. Every CDR3 protein is listed once, alongside the most common genes and DNA of its rows. TCRdb, rather than the study authors, made the V and J calls. The sample profile shows 400,000 to 550,000 distinct CDR3 sequences; roughly an eighth of them were found once. 0.98% of the sample goes to the ten largest clones.

All donors were healthy Caucasians. The twin cohort comprised three pairs of female monozygotic twins, all aged about 18 to 30 years. Positive isolation kits from Invitrogen were used to isolate the CD4+ and CD8+ T cell populations. The sample also formed part of further work on yellow fever vaccine responses in identical twins. As the second paper documents: According to the authors, the vaccine-induced T cell response in identical twins seemed to be partly convergent and partly specific to each individual. Focusing on identical twins, the study followed the T cell clones that responded to the vaccine, and did so with precision.

The sequence was collected from a woman in her late teens or twenties in good health. Sequences were obtained from CD4+ T cells sorted from blood. Recombination connected TRBV10-3 to TRBJ2-6; the D segment could be TRBD2, given 6 matching bases. At the DNA level, the sequence is TGTGCCATCAGTGAGCGGGGTGGAGGGACCTCTGGGGCCAACGTCCTGACTTTC. The translation is CAISERGGGTSGANVLTF.